The next 29 T cell receptor beta chains were all read from a single sample in a study of blood T cell repertoires in COVID-19. Here immunoSEQ multiplex PCR was the method, and the copy in TCRdb shows in-frame clones only, minus some. The sample holds about 260,000 clones, approximately 91% seen once. The material sequenced was peripheral blood. The source of these receptors is a human donor in a cohort sampled during active COVID-19.

The chain joins TRBV11-2 to TRBJ2-2, with 10 bases fitting TRBD2. From germline, CDR1 is SGHAT and CDR2 FQNNGV. V trimming: 1 base; J trimming: 5 bases; junction bases outside the gene matches: 4. There are 16 residues in the CDR3. The CDR3 sequence is CASSLVASGGTGELFF. CDR3 bases: TGTGCCAGCAGCTTAGTGGCTAGCGGGGGTACCGGGGAGCTGTTTTTT.

The rearrangement uses TRBV10-3 and TRBJ2-5; D perhaps matches TRBD1 (6 bases). CDR3 length equals 13 residues. Germline V gene lookup returns CDR1 ENHRY and CDR2 SYGVKD. V lost 0 bases and J lost 4, with 6 bases in between. The CDR3 DNA follows: TGTGCCATCAGTGAGTCGACAGGAGAGACCCAGTACTTC. Translating it yields CAISESTGETQYF.

The V and J genes are TRBV6-2 or TRBV6-3 and TRBJ2-7; TRBD1 matches 7 bases. Germline V lookup: CDR1 MNHEY, CDR2 SVGEGT. Unmatched junction bases numbered 2, after V lost 2 bases and J lost 1 base. The CDR3 spans 14 residues. The CDR3 bases are TGTGCCAGCAGTTACAGGGGGCCATCCTACGAGCAGTACTTC. This gives the protein CASSYRGPSYEQYF.

The rearrangement links TRBV7-2 to TRBJ2-7, with 9 bases identical to TRBD1. CDR1 and CDR2 from the germline V gene are SGHTA and FQGNSA. V lost 3 bases, J lost 2 bases, and 5 bases stayed unmatched. The CDR3 sequence is 15 residues long. CDR3 residues: CASSFTGGRTYEQYF. The CDR3 DNA sequence: TGTGCCAGCAGCTTCACAGGGGGCCGGACCTACGAGCAGTACTTC.

This clone was detected only once. The chain carries TRBV14 and TRBJ1-1; 8 nucleotides match TRBD1. The germline V gene encodes CDR1 SGHDN and CDR2 FVKESK. This CDR3 comprises 15 residues. The ends lost 3 bases at V and 1 base at J; junction bases unmatched: 4. CDR3: CASSHRTGRNTEAFF. The CDR3 DNA sequence: TGTGCCAGCAGCCACCGGACAGGGCGGAACACTGAAGCTTTCTTT.

The rearrangement links TRBV5-1 to TRBJ1-4; TRBD1 matches at 9 bases. The CDR3 loop spans 16 amino acids. Germline V gives CDR1 SGHRS, CDR2 YFSETQ. V shed 0 bases and J 3 bases; nucleotides not matched to a gene: 3. CDR3 residues: CASSLVGTGPNEKLFF. CDR3 nucleotide sequence: TGCGCCAGCAGCTTGGTAGGGACAGGGCCTAATGAAAAACTGTTTTTT.

The genes are TRBV19 and TRBJ1-5, with 9 nucleotides matching TRBD1. The J segment lost 9 bases and the V segment lost 0 bases, leaving 18 bases of the junction unmatched. The CDR3 has 19 residues. The germline CDR1 and CDR2 sequences are LNHDA and SQIVND (reference sequence). In DNA, the CDR3 is TGTGCCAGTAGTATAGAGCAAACCCGGACAGGGGCTTGGTTCCTGCCCCAGCATTTT. It yields the protein CASSIEQTRTGAWFLPQHF.

The chain uses TRBV27 and TRBJ1-5; 8 positions match TRBD1. V shed 8 bases and J 4 bases; nucleotides not matched to a gene: 10. This CDR3 has 15 residues. The germline gives CDR1 MNHEY, CDR2 SMNVEV (reference sequence). The chain's CDR3 is CASGSVDRVNQPQHF. The CDR3 coding sequence is TGTGCCAGCGGATCCGTGGACAGGGTAAATCAGCCCCAGCATTTT.

The chain carries TRBV4-3 and TRBJ2-7; 13 positions agree with TRBD2. The V gene's germline CDR1 is LGHNA and CDR2 YSLEER. Losses at the gene ends were 0 bases for V and 2 bases for J; bases not matched to a gene: 10. The CDR3 totals 19 residues. CDR3 protein: CASSQDRLFGTSGAYEQYF. Written as DNA, the CDR3 is TGCGCCAGCAGCCAAGATCGGTTATTCGGGACTAGCGGGGCCTACGAGCAGTACTTC.

In the case of this clone: Other DNA sequences in this specimen translate into the identical CDR3. The rearrangement uses TRBV18 and TRBJ2-7, with TRBD1 as a possible D gene (5 bases). The V end was cut by 6 bases, the J end by 3 bases, with 9 bases between. Germline-derived CDR1 and CDR2 are KGHSH and LQKENI. The CDR3 length is 12 residues. The CDR3 DNA sequence: TGTGCCAGCTCTCCAGACAGCTACGAGCAGTACTTC. Its translation is CASSPDSYEQYF.

The chain carries TRBV7-2 and TRBJ1-1; no definite D call. This CDR3 is built from 14 residues. Germline-derived CDR1 and CDR2 are SGHTA and FQGNSA. The V gene lost 5 bases and the J gene lost 1 base, with 11 bases spanning the gap. The CDR3 nucleotides are TGTGCCAGCAGCCGGAACGGGAGGAACACTGAAGCTTTCTTT. It specifies CASSRNGRNTEAFF.

The gene calls are TRBV12-3 or TRBV12-4 and TRBJ1-3; D unclear. Trimming took 6 bases from V and 4 from J, leaving 7 bases between them. The CDR3 is 12 residues long. The CDR3 coding sequence is TGTGCCAGCAGCCTCCCCGGAAACACCATATATTTT. It encodes CASSLPGNTIYF.

V is TRBV3-1 (or the pseudogene TRBV3-2) and J is TRBJ1-6, with D unclear. Germline V CDR1 and CDR2: LGHDT, YNNKEL (reference sequence). CDR3 length: 15 amino acids. V gave up 0 bases and J gave up 1 base, with 4 bases separating them. DNA of the CDR3: TGTGCCAGCAGCCAAGAACGGTCCTATAATTCACCCCTCCACTTT. Its protein product is CASSQERSYNSPLHF.

The count of this clone is one. The chain uses TRBV30 and TRBJ2-5, with a weak D call TRBD2 (5 bases). The CDR3 sequence is 12 residues long. Germline lookup yields CDR1 GTSNPN and CDR2 SVGIG (reference sequence). V was trimmed by 4 bases and J by 5 bases, leaving 11 bases between them. The CDR3 reads CAWNRGLETQYF. CDR3 nucleotides: TGTGCCTGGAATCGGGGTCTTGAGACCCAGTACTTC.

The chain joins TRBV30 to TRBJ1-2; the D gene is possibly TRBD1 (5 bases). V gave up 4 bases and J gave up 6 bases, with 15 bases separating them. This CDR3 is built from 13 residues. Germline-derived CDR1 and CDR2 are GTSNPN and SVGIG (reference sequence). The CDR3 bases are TGTGCCTGGAAAAACCTTCAGGGTGATGGCTACACCTTC. Protein sequence: CAWKNLQGDGYTF.

This chain links TRBV4-3 with TRBJ1-3, with D unclear. Trimming stripped 0 bases from V and 0 bases from J, with 3 bases between. The germline CDR1 and CDR2 sequences are LGHNA and YSLEER. The CDR3 is 14 amino acids. The CDR3 coding sequence is TGCGCCAGCAGCCAAGACTACTCTGGAAACACCATATATTTT. It encodes CASSQDYSGNTIYF.

J is TRBJ2-7 and V is TRBV6-5, with a tentative D call TRBD2 (6 bases). Germline V gene sequence: CDR1 MNHEY, CDR2 SVGAGI. The ends were cut back, 6 bases at V and 3 bases at J, with 12 bases in the middle. This CDR3 is built from 13 residues. The CDR3 region is CASRTGGVYEQYF. The CDR3 DNA follows: TGTGCCAGCAGGACTGGAGGGGTCTACGAGCAGTACTTC.

The chain carries TRBV14 and TRBJ2-7, with 11 bases lining up with TRBD2. From germline, CDR1 is SGHDN and CDR2 FVKESK. This CDR3 comprises 14 residues. The V gene end was trimmed by 4 bases and the J gene end by 3 bases; junction bases not matched to a gene: 2. The chain's CDR3 is CASSRGTSGYEQYF. Here the CDR3 DNA reads TGTGCCAGCAGCCGCGGGACTAGCGGCTACGAGCAGTACTTC.

The chain recombines TRBV7-8 with TRBJ2-3; 12 bases match TRBD2. Germline loops: CDR1 SGHVS, CDR2 FQNEAQ. The V segment lost 5 bases and the J segment 5 bases; nucleotides outside the gene matches: 14. This CDR3 spans 18 amino acids. CDR3 sequence: CASSRLRTSGMGVDTQYF. DNA for the CDR3: TGTGCCAGCAGCCGTTTAAGGACTAGCGGGATGGGCGTAGATACGCAGTATTTT.

This rearrangement joins TRBV30 to TRBJ1-2, with 7 bases that match TRBD1. Looked up from germline, CDR1 is GTSNPN and CDR2 is SVGIG (reference sequence). V shed 2 bases, J shed 7 bases, and the junction held 7 bases outside the gene matches. The CDR3 is made up of 13 amino acids. The CDR3 is CAWSRGGRGGYTF. As DNA, the CDR3 is TGTGCCTGGAGTAGAGGGGGCCGAGGTGGCTACACCTTC.

The chain carries TRBV9 and TRBJ2-3; 7 bases are a match to TRBD2. The germline gives CDR1 SGDLS, CDR2 YYNGEE. CDR3 length: 14 residues. Trimming took 2 bases from V and 2 from J; bases not matched to a gene: 2. This CDR3 is CASSVGGFTDTQYF. The CDR3 DNA reads as TGTGCCAGCAGCGTCGGGGGGTTCACAGATACGCAGTATTTT.

CDR3 residues: CASMEGRVVTGELFF. The CDR3 DNA reads as TGTGCCAGCATGGAGGGCAGGGTTGTTACCGGGGAGCTGTTTTTT. This rearrangement joins TRBV11-2 to TRBJ2-2; D is perhaps TRBD2 (6 bases). CDR1 is SGHAT and CDR2 is FQNNGV in the germline V gene. The germline V and J ends were trimmed by 7 bases and 5 bases, with 17 bases remaining between them. This CDR3 spans 15 amino acids.

This chain uses TRBV4-3 with TRBJ1-2, with unresolved D. There are 15 residues in the CDR3. The V and J ends lost 0 bases and 3 bases respectively, with 11 bases between them. Germline assignment: CDR1 LGHNA and CDR2 YSLEER. The CDR3 bases are TGCGCCAGCAGCCAAGAGGCGGCGGATTACTATGGCTACACCTTC. Its protein product is CASSQEAADYYGYTF.

J is TRBJ2-7 and V is TRBV27, with a tentative D call TRBD1 (5 bases). There are 14 residues in the CDR3. The germline CDR1 and CDR2 sequences are MNHEY and SMNVEV (reference sequence). The V and J ends lost 3 bases and 6 bases respectively, with 15 bases between them. CDR3 DNA sequence: TGTGCCAGCAGTTTGTATGCCGCAGGGCCCGAGCAGTACTTC. This gives the protein CASSLYAAGPEQYF.

The CDR3 coding sequence is TGTGCCAGCAGCTTACGGTTAGGGGGTGACACCGGGGAGCTGTTTTTT. Translated, it gives CASSLRLGGDTGELFF. The chain links TRBV7-6 to TRBJ2-2; the D gene is possibly TRBD1 (6 bases). Germline V gene data show CDR1 as SGHVS and CDR2 as FNYEAQ. V gave up 2 bases and J gave up 3 bases, with 13 bases separating them. This CDR3 comprises 16 residues.

This clone came up once. The chain employs TRBV10-2 and TRBJ2-1; 7 bases agree with TRBD2. V trimming: 6 bases; J trimming: 4 bases; junction bases outside the gene matches: 9. The CDR3 consists of 15 residues. Germline V gene data show CDR1 as WSHSY and CDR2 as SAAADI. CDR3: CASSAGTILYNEQFF. The CDR3 DNA follows: TGCGCCAGCAGCGCCGGGACTATACTTTACAATGAGCAGTTCTTC.

The chain employs TRBV7-2 and TRBJ1-2, with D tentatively TRBD1 (5 bases). CDR1 and CDR2 (germline): SGHTA, FQGNSA. The CDR3 contains 15 residues. Between the trimmed V and J ends, which lost 1 base and 4 bases, there was a span of 13 bases. This chain's CDR3 is CASSLDLGRVYGYTF. In DNA form, the CDR3 reads TGTGCCAGCAGCTTAGACTTGGGGCGCGTCTATGGCTACACCTTC. Based on the CDR3 plus reference TRBV7-2 and TRBJ1-2, the full variable domain is GAGVSQSPSNKVTEKGKDVELRCDPISGHTALYWYRQSLGQGLEFLIYFQGNSAPDKSGLPSDRFSAERTGGSVSTLTIQRTQQEDSAVYLCASSLDLGRVYGYTFGSGTRLTVV.

The chain couples TRBV27 to TRBJ1-2, with TRBD1 matching over 11 bases. The CDR3 has 15 residues. Germline loops: CDR1 MNHEY, CDR2 SMNVEV (reference sequence). The ends lost 6 bases at V and 8 bases at J; junction bases unmatched: 11. The CDR3 nucleotides are TGTGCCAGCAGGCCAGCCGGGACAGGGGGAGAGGGCTACACCTTC. It is translated as CASRPAGTGGEGYTF.

The chain is built from TRBV2 and TRBJ2-1; no definite D call. The germline V gene encodes CDR1 SNHLY and CDR2 FYNNEI. The CDR3 loop spans 13 amino acids. Trimming stripped 6 bases from V and 0 bases from J, with 6 bases between. The CDR3 DNA follows: TGTGCCAGCAGGGAGAGCTCCTACAATGAGCAGTTCTTC. This translates into CASRESSYNEQFF.